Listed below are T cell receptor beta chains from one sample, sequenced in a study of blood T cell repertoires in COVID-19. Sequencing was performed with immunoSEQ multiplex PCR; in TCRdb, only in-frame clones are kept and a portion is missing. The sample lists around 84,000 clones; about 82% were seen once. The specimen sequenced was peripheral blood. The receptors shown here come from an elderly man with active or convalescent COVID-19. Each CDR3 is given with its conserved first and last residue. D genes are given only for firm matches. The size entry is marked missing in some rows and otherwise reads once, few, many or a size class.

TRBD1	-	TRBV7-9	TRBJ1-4	TGTGCCAGCAGCCACCCCGGGACAGGAGAGGAAAAACTGTTTTTT	CASSHPGTGEEKLFF
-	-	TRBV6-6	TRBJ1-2	TGTGCCAGCAGATCTTCCGGGGGGGGCTCCAACTATGGCTACACCTTC	CASRSSGGGSNYGYTF
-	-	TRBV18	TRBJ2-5	TGTGCCAGCTCACCAAGTGAGGGCATCGGGGAGACCCAGTACTTC	CASSPSEGIGETQYF
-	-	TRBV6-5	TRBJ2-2	TGTGCCAGCACCAGGACTATCACCGGGGAGCTGTTTTTT	CASTRTITGELFF
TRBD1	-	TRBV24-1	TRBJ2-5	TGTGCCACCAGTGATCCCCAGACAGGGGGTGGACCCCAGTACTTC	CATSDPQTGGGPQYF
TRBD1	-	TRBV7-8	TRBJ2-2	TGTGCCAGCAGCCCGTGGGACAGGGTAGGGGGGGAGCTGTTTTTT	CASSPWDRVGGELFF
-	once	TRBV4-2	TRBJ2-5	TGTGCCAGCAGCCAAGAACTCCGTGGGGCCGTCCAAGAGACCCAGTACTTC	CASSQELRGAVQETQYF
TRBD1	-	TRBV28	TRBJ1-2	TGTGCCAGCAGCTCAGACAGGGTGGATGGCTACACCTTC	CASSSDRVDGYTF
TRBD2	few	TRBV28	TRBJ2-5	TGTGCCAGCAAACGGGGGGGGCAAGAGACCCAGTACTTC	CASKRGGQETQYF
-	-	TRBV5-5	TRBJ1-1	TGTGCCAGCAGCTTGAACTTTCAGAACACTGAAGCTTTCTTT	CASSLNFQNTEAFF
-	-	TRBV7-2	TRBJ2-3	TGTGCCAGCAGCCCCAACTCGAATACGCAGTATTTT	CASSPNSNTQYF
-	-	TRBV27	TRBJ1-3	TGTGCCTGCCCTTACTGGAGCTCTGGAAACACCATATATTTT	CACPYWSSGNTIYF
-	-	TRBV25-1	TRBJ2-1	TGTGCCAGCAGTGAATATGTCTATTTGAGCTCCTACAATGAGCAGTTCTTC	CASSEYVYLSSYNEQFF
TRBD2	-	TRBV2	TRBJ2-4	TGTGCCAGCAGTGAAATTACTAGCGGGAGAAGATCCCACATTCAGTACTTC	CASSEITSGRRSHIQYF
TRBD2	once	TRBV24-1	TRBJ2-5	TGTGCCACCAGTGATTTCATGGGGACTAGCGGGAGAGGTAGAGCGCGACAAGAGACCCAGTACTTC	CATSDFMGTSGRGRARQETQYF
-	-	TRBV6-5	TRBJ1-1	TGTGCCAGCAGCCGAGGGGGGGGGACTGAAGCTTTCTTT	CASSRGGGTEAFF
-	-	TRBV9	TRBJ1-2	TGTGCCAGCAGCGTAAGCGTAAGCTATGGCTACACCTTC	CASSVSVSYGYTF